The 24 T cell receptor beta chains below all came from one sample that was sequenced in a study of T cells in women clearing cervical HPV infection. Assay: immunoSEQ multiplex PCR; the TCRdb copy retains only in-frame clones and omits some. Across approximately 31,000 clones, the top ten clones capture 4.2% of the sample. Sequencing was done on a sample of blood buffy coat. Receptor source: a woman aged 18-70 years with a cervical HPV16 infection that either progressed to CIN3+ or cleared (not recorded which).

Worth noting for this clone: The missing CDR3 end, 3 residues past where the read stops, is filled in from the germline J gene. V gene TRBV30 combines with J gene TRBJ1-3; no reliable D call. The CDR3 is 16 residues long. Germline CDR1 and CDR2: GTSNPN and SVGIG (reference sequence). V dropped 0 bases and J dropped 0 bases, with 12 bases sitting between them. The DNA read from the CDR3 is TGTGCCTGGAGTGTACAAACAGCCTTCTCTGGAAACACC. This codes for CAWSVQTAFSGNT. The full-length CDR3 reads as CAWSVQTAFSGNTIYF.

As concerns this clone: The read stops 3 residues short of the end of the CDR3; the missing end is completed from the germline J gene. The genes are TRBV20-1 and TRBJ1-5, with D possibly matching TRBD1 (6 bases). Trimming removed 5 bases from V and 5 bases from J, with 13 bases in between. The germline V gene has CDR1 DFQATT and CDR2 SNEGSKA (reference sequence). The CDR3 sequence is 13 residues long. The CDR3 DNA, read in part, is TGCAGTGCTGCCCAGGGGATTGATCAGCCC. This encodes CSAAQGIDQP. The entire CDR3 protein reads CSAAQGIDQPQHF.

The CDR3 protein is CAWRTGRNYGYTF. Incomplete CDR3 DNA: TGTGCCTGGCGGACAGGAAGAAACTATGGC. The chain recombines TRBV30 with TRBJ1-2, with TRBD1 matching 7 bases. The read falls 3 residues short of the CDR3 end, and the missing part is taken from the germline J gene. V lost 5 bases to trimming and J lost 2 bases; unmatched junction nucleotides: 5. The CDR3 has 13 residues. Germline assignment: CDR1 GTSNPN and CDR2 SVGIG (reference sequence).

Worth noting for this clone: The read ends 3 residues early relative to the CDR3; the germline J gene fills the gap. This sequence joins TRBV7-9 and TRBJ2-7, with D uncertain. The CDR3 spans 13 residues. Per the germline V gene, CDR1 is SEHNR and CDR2 is FQNEAQ (reference sequence). Trimming stripped 5 bases from V and 3 bases from J, with 11 bases between. This CDR3 reads CASSPLGLYEQYF. The CDR3 bases that were read are TGTGCCAGCAGCCCTCTTGGGCTCTACGAG.

With respect to this clone: The read terminates 3 residues ahead of where the CDR3 ends, so the germline J gene completes it. The V call is TRBV2, the J call TRBJ1-3, with 8 positions matching TRBD1. CDR1 and CDR2 (germline): SNHLY, FYNNEI. The CDR3 has 15 amino acids. J was trimmed by 4 bases and V by 4 bases; bases with no gene match: 6. The covered CDR3 bases are TGTGCCAGCAGTGTAGCAGGGGGCCGAGGAAACACC. Translated, it gives CASSVAGGRGNT. The full-length CDR3 reads as CASSVAGGRGNTIYF. Supplemented by reference TRBV2 and TRBJ1-3, the full variable domain reads EPEVTQTPSHQVTQMGQEVILRCVPISNHLYFYWYRQILGQKVEFLVSFYNNEISEKSEIFDDQFSVERPDGSNFTLKIRSTKLEDSAMYFCASSVAGGRGNTIYFGEGSWLTVV.

For this clone: The read terminates 3 residues before the CDR3 end, so the remaining end is supplied by the germline J gene. This chain links TRBV20-1 with TRBJ2-5, with 7 bases that match TRBD2. Germline V CDR1 and CDR2: DFQATT, SNEGSKA (reference sequence). The V and J ends lost 7 bases and 7 bases, in that order; junction bases with no gene match: 12. The CDR3 totals 13 residues. The DNA read from the CDR3 is TGCAGTGTGGAATATGCGGGGGAGGGGACC. Residues: CSVEYAGEGT. In full, the CDR3 reads CSVEYAGEGTQYF.

A word on this clone: The CDR3 is cut off 3 residues early in the read; its end comes from the germline J gene. This chain uses TRBV20-1 with TRBJ1-2; D may be TRBD1 (6 bases). CDR1 and CDR2 from the germline V gene are DFQATT and SNEGSKA (reference sequence). V was shortened by 0 bases and J by 6 bases, with 8 bases between the two germline ends. CDR3 size: 12 residues. CDR3 bases read: TGCAGTGCTAGAGAACAGGGAGATGGC. This codes for CSAREQGDG. The full CDR3 protein is CSAREQGDGYTF.

About this clone: The read ends 3 residues early relative to the CDR3; the germline J gene fills the gap. This chain links TRBV12-5 with TRBJ2-1, with TRBD1 matching 7 bases. The germline V gene has CDR1 LGHNT and CDR2 FRNRAP. V gave up 1 base and J gave up 6 bases; unmatched junction bases: 3. The CDR3 totals 14 residues. The CDR3 bases that were read are TGTGCTAGTGGTTTGGGGCCAGGGGGCAATGAG. The encoded protein is CASGLGPGGNE. The complete CDR3 protein is CASGLGPGGNEQFF.

To note about this clone: The CDR3 is cut off 3 residues early in the read; its end comes from the germline J gene. This chain uses TRBV18 with TRBJ1-1; possibly TRBD1 for D (5 bases). Germline lookup yields CDR1 KGHSH and CDR2 LQKENI. This CDR3 region has 15 residues. Between the trimmed V and J ends, which lost 4 bases and 5 bases, there was a span of 17 bases. The CDR3 here is CASSLPGTGGTEAFF. The CDR3 bases that were read are TGTGCCAGCTCACTTCCCGGGACGGGGGGGACTGAA.

As regards this clone: The read terminates 3 residues ahead of where the CDR3 ends, so the germline J gene completes it. This chain links TRBV12-5 with TRBJ2-1; possible D gene TRBD1, 5 bases. In germline, CDR1 is LGHNT, CDR2 FRNRAP. With 5 bases removed from V and 7 bases from J, the gap between germline ends came to 12 bases. The CDR3 is 13 residues long. The CDR3 DNA, read in part, is TGTGCTAGTGGTCGCGAACCAGGGAATGAG. This codes for CASGREPGNE. The entire CDR3 sequence reads CASGREPGNEQFF.

As regards this clone: Coverage ceases 3 residues before the CDR3 finishes, and the germline J gene fills in the end. The chain is built from TRBV5-1 and TRBJ1-4; possibly TRBD1 for D (5 bases). The ends were cut back, 4 bases at V and 6 bases at J, with 13 bases in the middle. Germline V gene sequence: CDR1 SGHRS, CDR2 YFSETQ. The CDR3 has 14 residues. CDR3 bases read: TGCGCCAGCAGCCTCGATACAGGCGATGAAAAA. It codes for CASSLDTGDEK. The whole CDR3 protein is CASSLDTGDEKLFF.

In the case of this clone: The CDR3 end falls 3 residues outside the read, so it is completed with the germline J gene. The V and J genes are TRBV11-2 and TRBJ2-5; D possibly corresponds to TRBD1 (6 bases). Germline V gene lookup returns CDR1 SGHAT and CDR2 FQNNGV. The CDR3 sequence is 13 residues long. Trimming took 5 bases from V and 6 from J, leaving 13 bases between them. The CDR3 is CASSPSGTQTQYF. The CDR3 bases that were read are TGTGCCAGCAGCCCAAGTGGGACACAGACC.

With respect to this clone: Coverage ceases 3 residues before the CDR3 finishes, and the germline J gene fills in the end. The J gene is TRBJ2-7, the V gene TRBV20-1, with 8 bases identical to TRBD1. V was pared by 1 base and J by 2 bases, with 4 bases of the junction left unmatched. The germline V gene has CDR1 DFQATT and CDR2 SNEGSKA (reference sequence). The CDR3 consists of 14 residues. The CDR3 loop is CSARGTGNTYEQYF. The covered CDR3 bases are TGCAGTGCTAGAGGGACAGGGAATACCTACGAG.

Concerning this clone itself: With the read ending 3 residues before the CDR3 end, the germline J gene is used to fill in that end. The chain has TRBV7-9 and TRBJ1-3, with TRBD1 as a possible D gene (6 bases). The CDR3 is 15 amino acids. Germline V gene lookup returns CDR1 SEHNR and CDR2 FQNEAQ (reference sequence). Trimming left V 5 bases short and J 0 bases short, with 11 bases between. CDR3 loop: CASSPVDSSGNTIYF. The part of the CDR3 DNA that was read is TGTGCCAGCAGCCCCGTGGACAGCTCTGGAAACACC.

According to its frequency, this clone is medium-sized. The read comes to an end 3 residues before the CDR3 does, leaving the germline J gene to fill in the end. The rearrangement joins TRBV7-2 to TRBJ1-2; weak D call: TRBD1 (5 bases). CDR1 is SGHTA, CDR2 FQGNSA, per germline. The CDR3 is 13 amino acids. Trimming took 3 bases from V and 5 from J, leaving 10 bases between them. The chain's CDR3 is CASSFAREYGYTF. The sequenced part of the CDR3 DNA is TGTGCCAGCAGCTTTGCCAGGGAGTATGGC.

Comments on this clone: Sequencing ends 3 residues short of the CDR3 end; the germline J gene provides the rest. The gene calls are TRBV15 and TRBJ2-5, with 7 positions matching TRBD2. Germline loops: CDR1 LNHNV, CDR2 YYDKDF (reference sequence). With 4 bases clipped from V and 4 bases from J, the junction kept 9 bases outside the gene matches. The CDR3 is 15 residues long. The CDR3 reads CATSTDGGTLETQYF. CDR3 bases read: TGTGCCACCAGCACGGACGGGGGGACCCTAGAGACC. The full variable domain, in which reference TRBV15 and TRBJ2-5 provide the parts outside the CDR3, is DAMVIQNPRYQVTQFGKPVTLSCSQTLNHNVMYWYQQKSSQAPKLLFHYYDKDFNNEADTPDNFQSRRPNTSFCFLDIRSPGLGDTAMYLCATSTDGGTLETQYFGPGTRLLVL.

CDR3 sequence reads: CASRPGQGDSQPQHF. The sequenced CDR3 bases are TGTGCCAGCAGACCGGGACAGGGCGATAGTCAGCCC. This sequence joins TRBV2 and TRBJ1-5, with TRBD1 matching 9 bases. The CDR3 extends 3 residues past the end of the read, so its final part is completed from the germline J gene. The trim removed 6 bases at V and 6 bases at J, leaving 9 bases unmatched. This CDR3 region has 15 residues. The germline V gene encodes CDR1 SNHLY and CDR2 FYNNEI.

A note on this clone: The read gets to within 3 residues of the CDR3 end, and the germline J gene fills in the rest. The chain uses TRBV6-2 or TRBV6-3 and TRBJ1-5, with 8 bases fitting TRBD1. Germline V gene lookup returns CDR1 MNHEY and CDR2 SVGEGT. The CDR3 consists of 14 residues. V lost 5 bases to trimming and J lost 7 bases; unmatched junction nucleotides: 7. The sequenced part of the CDR3 DNA is TGTGCCAGCAGTCCTAGGACAGGGTTGCAGCCC. Amino acids: CASSPRTGLQP. In full, the CDR3 reads CASSPRTGLQPQHF.

Turning to this clone: The CDR3 end lies 3 residues beyond the end of the read and is filled in from the germline J gene. The chain couples TRBV23-1 to TRBJ1-1, with 8 nucleotides matching TRBD1. TRBV23-1 is placed among ORFs of uncertain function. V lost 11 bases and J lost 1; bases outside the gene matches: 18. There are 17 residues in the CDR3. Partial CDR3 DNA: TGCGCCGACCGCCGTCGGGACAGGAGTTTCCCGAACACTGAA. Its protein product is CADRRRDRSFPNTE. The full CDR3 reads CADRRRDRSFPNTEAFF.

To note about this clone: The read comes to an end 3 residues before the CDR3 does, leaving the germline J gene to fill in the end. This sequence joins TRBV6-1 and TRBJ2-2; TRBD1 might be the D (5 bases). The CDR3 consists of 15 residues. Germline V gene lookup returns CDR1 MNHNS and CDR2 SASEGT. The ends were cut back, 0 bases at V and 7 bases at J, with 12 bases in the middle. This CDR3 is CASSEAEGDNGELFF. CDR3 bases read: TGTGCCAGCAGTGAAGCCGAAGGGGATAACGGGGAG.

With respect to this clone: The read ends 3 residues shy of where the CDR3 ends; the end is completed using the germline J gene. The V and J genes are TRBV18 and TRBJ1-4; D is unclear. The CDR3 runs 14 residues. The V and J ends lost 2 bases and 10 bases respectively, with 14 bases between them. Germline CDR1 reads KGHSH; CDR2 reads LQKENI. The CDR3 loop reads CASSPGRGEGKLFF. The CDR3 bases that were read are TGTGCCAGCTCACCAGGCCGCGGGGAGGGAAAA. The full variable domain, rest sourced from reference TRBV18 and TRBJ1-4, is NAGVMQNPRHLVRRRGQEARLRCSPMKGHSHVYWYRQLPEEGLKFMVYLQKENIIDESGMPKERFSAEFPKEGPSILRIQQVVRGDSAAYFCASSPGRGEGKLFFGSGTQLSVL.

With respect to this clone: Coverage ceases 3 residues before the CDR3 finishes, and the germline J gene fills in the end. The V call is TRBV5-1, the J call TRBJ2-1, with D maybe TRBD2 (5 bases). Germline V gene lookup returns CDR1 SGHRS and CDR2 YFSETQ. Trimming took 4 bases from V and 5 from J, leaving 13 bases between them. This CDR3 is 14 amino acids long. The CDR3 bases that were read are TGCGCCAGCAGCGAGGGTGGTCCCAACAATGAG. It translates to CASSEGGPNNE. The full CDR3 protein is CASSEGGPNNEQFF.

For this clone: The read finishes 3 residues shy of the CDR3 end, and the germline J gene is used to complete it. Other DNA sequences of this sample code for an identical CDR3. The chain uses TRBV29-1 and TRBJ2-2, with TRBD2 matching 7 bases. The ends lost 1 base at V and 6 bases at J; junction bases unmatched: 8. The CDR3 extends over 15 amino acids. The V gene's germline CDR1 is SQVTM and CDR2 ANQGSEA. The CDR3 reads CSVEGATSFSGELFF. CDR3 DNA, as far as it was read: TGCAGCGTTGAAGGGGCGACTAGCTTCTCCGGGGAG.

Remarks on this clone: The missing CDR3 end, 3 residues past where the read stops, is filled in from the germline J gene. The V call is TRBV20-1, the J call TRBJ2-1; D is possibly TRBD1 (7 bases). Trimming took 4 bases from V and 8 from J, leaving 15 bases between them. The CDR3 totals 13 residues. Germline V CDR1 and CDR2: DFQATT, SNEGSKA (reference sequence). The DNA read from the CDR3 is TGCAGTGCTAAACAGGGGTGGAGGGATGAG. It specifies CSAKQGWRDE. The whole CDR3 sequence is CSAKQGWRDEQFF.